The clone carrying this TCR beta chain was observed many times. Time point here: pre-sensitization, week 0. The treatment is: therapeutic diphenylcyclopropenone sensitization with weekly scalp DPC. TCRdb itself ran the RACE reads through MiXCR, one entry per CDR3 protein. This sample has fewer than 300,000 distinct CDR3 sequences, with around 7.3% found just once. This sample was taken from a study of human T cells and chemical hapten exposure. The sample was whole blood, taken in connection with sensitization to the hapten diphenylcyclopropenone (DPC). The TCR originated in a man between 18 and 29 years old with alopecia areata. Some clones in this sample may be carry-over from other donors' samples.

CDR3 amino acids: CSVPTGSSSNQPQHF. For the CDR3, the DNA is TGCAGCGTTCCAACAGGTAGCAGTAGCAATCAGCCCCAGCATTTT. The gene calls are TRBV29-1 and TRBJ1-5, with D possibly being TRBD1 (5 bases). The V and J ends lost 5 bases and 0 bases respectively, with 14 bases between them. The CDR3 is 15 amino acids. From germline, CDR1 is SQVTM and CDR2 ANQGSEA. The full variable domain, with the rest looked up from reference TRBV29-1 and TRBJ1-5, is SAVISQKPSRDICQRGTSLTIQCQVDSQVTMMFWYRQQPGQSLTLIATANQGSEATYESGFVIDKFPISRPNLTFSTLTVSNMSPEDSSIYLCSVPTGSSSNQPQHFGDGTRLSIL.